This T cell receptor beta chain was recovered during a study of control samples from healthy donors and cancer patients. Method: immunoSEQ multiplex PCR; TCRdb's copy keeps in-frame clones and lacks some. The sample has around 130,000 clones, approximately 95% seen once. Per the germline V gene, CDR1 is SGHVS and CDR2 is FQNEAQ. This CDR3 has 16 residues. The V gene end was trimmed by 2 bases and the J gene end by 10 bases; junction bases not matched to a gene: 8. The source is a man aged 25-40 years in good health. The specimen sequenced was blood. This chain joins TRBV7-8 and TRBJ2-2, with 12 bases fitting TRBD1. The CDR3 sequence is CASSLSPGTGGKELFF. Written as DNA, the CDR3 is TGTGCCAGCAGCTTATCACCGGGGACAGGGGGCAAGGAGCTGTTTTTT.